This record covers a single T cell receptor beta chain. As yet, its antigen is unknown. Other DNA variants within this sample encode the same CDR3. V lost 1 base and J lost 7; bases outside the gene matches: 3. This CDR3 comprises 15 residues. Germline loops: CDR1 SGHRS, CDR2 YFSETQ. This table comes from immunoSEQ multiplex PCR, and its TCRdb copy is limited to in-frame clones, with some not included. This table has 120,000 or so clones, approximately 89% appearing once. This specimen comes from a study of cytomegalovirus exposure and HLA in healthy donors. General study points: Among TCR sequences, most were rare, though some public TCRs appeared in many donors. Cytomegalovirus status was reportedly diagnosed by the classifier with high sensitivity and specificity. Investigators reported fewer than 200 TCR beta chains as tied to cytomegalovirus.

Donors came from a validation cohort of 90 to 150 subjects, distinct from the first 666-subject cohort. The TCR comes from a woman under 30 in good health and CMV-seronegative. The V gene is TRBV5-1, the J gene TRBJ1-6, with 9 bases lining up with TRBD1. What was sequenced was PBMCs. The DNA for the CDR3 is TGCGCCAGCAGCTTGCAGGACAGGGGAAATTCACCCCTCCACTTT. Protein: CASSLQDRGNSPLHF.